This T cell receptor (beta chain) was identified during a study of blood T cell repertoires in COVID-19. Study background: The United States, Italy and Spain were the sources of the acute and convalescent COVID-19 samples. In each case, the material was cDNA or gDNA derived from T cells, B-cell-depleted T cells, or PBMCs.

Study processing details: Reference gene primer amplification gave estimated nucleated cell counts. Profiled with immunoSEQ multiplex PCR; TCRdb holds only in-frame clones, not every one. The V and J calls and clone size were taken over from that table, and D and trimming were inferred from the DNA. The table includes under 75,000 clones, more than 65% detected once. A single count supports this clone. CDR3 length equals 11 residues. Germline V gives CDR1 LNHDA, CDR2 SQIVND (reference sequence). V was trimmed by 6 bases and J by 11 bases, leaving 13 bases between them. The chain couples TRBV19 to TRBJ1-1, with D tentatively TRBD1 (6 bases). The clonotype was recovered from a woman between 70 and 85 years old with acute or convalescent COVID-19. The sequenced sample was peripheral blood. DNA for the CDR3: TGTGCCAGTAGCCCCGGGAGGGGGGCTTTCTTT. Translating it yields CASSPGRGAFF.